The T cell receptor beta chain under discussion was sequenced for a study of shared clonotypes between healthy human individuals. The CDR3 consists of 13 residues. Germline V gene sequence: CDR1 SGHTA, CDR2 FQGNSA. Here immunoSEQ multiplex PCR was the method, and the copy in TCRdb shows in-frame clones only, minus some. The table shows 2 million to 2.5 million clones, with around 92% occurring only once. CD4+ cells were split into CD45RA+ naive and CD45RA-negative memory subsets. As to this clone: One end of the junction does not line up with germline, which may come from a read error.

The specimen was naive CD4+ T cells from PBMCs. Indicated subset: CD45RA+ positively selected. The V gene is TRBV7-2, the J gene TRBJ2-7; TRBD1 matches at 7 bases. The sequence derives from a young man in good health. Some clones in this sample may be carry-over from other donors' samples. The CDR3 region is CASSPATGTEQYF. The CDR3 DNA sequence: TGCGCCAGCAGCCCTGCGACAGGGACCGAGCAGTACTTC.